This T cell receptor (beta chain) was documented in a study of T cells in localized non-small cell lung cancer. Findings of the study overall: Longer overall survival was associated with a higher density of T cells in the blood.

The CDR3 sequence is 11 residues long. V lost 6 bases and J lost 3, with 6 bases in between. Germline V gene sequence: CDR1 MNHNS, CDR2 SASEGT. On this clone itself: What it binds is unknown.

Sequencing was performed with immunoSEQ multiplex PCR; in TCRdb, only in-frame clones are kept and a portion is missing. The sample has around 19,000 clones, around 90% seen once. The TCR originated in a woman aged 35 to 69 with stage I lung adenocarcinoma. The sample was peripheral blood, taken before any cancer treatment. This sequence joins TRBV6-1 and TRBJ2-7; D not resolved. This CDR3 reads CASSAGYEQYF. DNA of the CDR3: TGTGCCAGCAGCGCAGGCTACGAGCAGTACTTC.